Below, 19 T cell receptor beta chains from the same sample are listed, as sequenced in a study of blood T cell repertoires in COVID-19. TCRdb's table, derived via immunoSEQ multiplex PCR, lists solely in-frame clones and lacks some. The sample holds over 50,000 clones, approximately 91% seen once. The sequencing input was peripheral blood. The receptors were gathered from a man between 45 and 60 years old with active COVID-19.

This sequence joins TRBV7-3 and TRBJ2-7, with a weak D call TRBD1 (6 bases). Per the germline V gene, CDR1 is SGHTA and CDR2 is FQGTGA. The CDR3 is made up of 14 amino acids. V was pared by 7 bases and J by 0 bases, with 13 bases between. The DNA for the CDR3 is TGTGCCAGCAAAGTGGACAGTAGCTCCTACGAGCAGTACTTC. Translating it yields CASKVDSSSYEQYF. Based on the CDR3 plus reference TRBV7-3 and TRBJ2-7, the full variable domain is GAGVSQTPSNKVTEKGKYVELRCDPISGHTALYWYRQSLGQGPEFLIYFQGTGAADDSGLPNDRFFAVRPEGSVSTLKIQRTERGDSAVYLCASKVDSSSYEQYFGPGTRLTVT.

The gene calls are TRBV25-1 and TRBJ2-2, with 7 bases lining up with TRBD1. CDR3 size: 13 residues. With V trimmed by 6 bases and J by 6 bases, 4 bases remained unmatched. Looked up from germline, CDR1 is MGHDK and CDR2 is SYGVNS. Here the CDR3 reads CASRAGGAGELFF. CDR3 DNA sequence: TGTGCCAGCAGAGCAGGGGGTGCCGGGGAGCTGTTTTTT.

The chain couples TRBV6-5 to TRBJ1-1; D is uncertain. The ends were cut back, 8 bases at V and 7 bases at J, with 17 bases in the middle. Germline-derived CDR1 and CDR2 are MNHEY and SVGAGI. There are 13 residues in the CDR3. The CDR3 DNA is TGTGCCAGCCCTTCCGGGTGGAGGATTGAAGCTTTCTTT. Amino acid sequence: CASPSGWRIEAFF.

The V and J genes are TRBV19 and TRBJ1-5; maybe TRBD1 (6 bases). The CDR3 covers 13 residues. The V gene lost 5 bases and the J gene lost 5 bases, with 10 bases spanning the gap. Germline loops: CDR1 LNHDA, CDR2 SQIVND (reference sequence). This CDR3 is CASSYRVDQPQHF. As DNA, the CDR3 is TGTGCCAGTAGTTACAGGGTGGATCAGCCCCAGCATTTT.

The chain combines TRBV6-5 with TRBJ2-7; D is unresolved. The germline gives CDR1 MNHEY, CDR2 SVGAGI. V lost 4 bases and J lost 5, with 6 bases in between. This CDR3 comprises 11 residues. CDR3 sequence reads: CASSFLDEQYF. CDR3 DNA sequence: TGTGCCAGCAGTTTTCTAGACGAGCAGTACTTC.

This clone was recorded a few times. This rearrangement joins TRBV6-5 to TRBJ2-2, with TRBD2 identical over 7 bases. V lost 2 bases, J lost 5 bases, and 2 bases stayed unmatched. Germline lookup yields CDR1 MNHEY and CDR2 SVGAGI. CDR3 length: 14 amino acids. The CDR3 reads CASSYGRGTGELFF. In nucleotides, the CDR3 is TGTGCCAGCAGTTACGGGCGGGGGACCGGGGAGCTGTTTTTT.

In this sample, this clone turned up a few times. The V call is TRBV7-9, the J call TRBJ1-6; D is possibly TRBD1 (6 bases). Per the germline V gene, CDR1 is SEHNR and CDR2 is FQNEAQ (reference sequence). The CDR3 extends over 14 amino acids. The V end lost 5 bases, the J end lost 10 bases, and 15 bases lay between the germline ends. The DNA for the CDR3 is TGTGCCAGCAGCCTGGCAGGGGTGGGCTCACCCCTCCACTTT. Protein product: CASSLAGVGSPLHF. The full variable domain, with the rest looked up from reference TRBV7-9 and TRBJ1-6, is DTGVSQNPRHKITKRGQNVTFRCDPISEHNRLYWYRQTLGQGPEFLTYFQNEAQLEKSRLLSDRFSAERPKGSFSTLEIQRTEQGDSAMYLCASSLAGVGSPLHFGNGTRLTVT.

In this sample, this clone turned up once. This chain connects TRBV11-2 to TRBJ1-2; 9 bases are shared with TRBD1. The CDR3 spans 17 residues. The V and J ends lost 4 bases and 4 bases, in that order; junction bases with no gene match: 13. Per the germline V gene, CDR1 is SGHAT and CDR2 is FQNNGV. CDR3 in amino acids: CASSSNRRDRAPYGYTF. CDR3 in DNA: TGTGCCAGCAGCTCAAATAGGAGGGACAGGGCTCCCTATGGCTACACCTTC.

The CDR3 sequence is CSASGSNTEAFF. The CDR3 bases are TGCAGCGCCTCCGGGTCAAACACTGAAGCTTTCTTT. The chain is built from TRBV29-1 and TRBJ1-1, with D unresolved. The CDR3 sequence is 12 residues long. Germline V gives CDR1 SQVTM, CDR2 ANQGSEA. V lost 7 bases and J 2 bases, leaving 11 bases between the germline ends.

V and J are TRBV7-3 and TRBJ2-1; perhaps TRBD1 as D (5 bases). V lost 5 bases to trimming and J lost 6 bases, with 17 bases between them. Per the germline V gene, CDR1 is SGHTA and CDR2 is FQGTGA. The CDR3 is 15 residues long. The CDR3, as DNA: TGTGCCAGCAGCCCTACTTTCCAGGGCCGCAATGAGCAGTTCTTC. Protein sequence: CASSPTFQGRNEQFF.

The CDR3, as DNA: TGTGCCACCTCTATAACGATATCTGGAAACACCATATATTTT. It yields the protein CATSITISGNTIYF. The chain is built from TRBV19 and TRBJ1-3; D call uncertain. This CDR3 has 14 residues. The germline V and J ends were trimmed by 10 bases and 1 base, with 14 bases remaining between them. Germline-derived CDR1 and CDR2 are LNHDA and SQIVND (reference sequence). The complete variable domain, with remaining parts taken from reference TRBV19 and TRBJ1-3, reads DGGITQSPKYLFRKEGQNVTLSCEQNLNHDAMYWYRQDPGQGLRLIYYSQIVNDFQKGDIAEGYSVSREKKESFPLTVTSAQKNPTAFYLCATSITISGNTIYFGEGSWLTVV.

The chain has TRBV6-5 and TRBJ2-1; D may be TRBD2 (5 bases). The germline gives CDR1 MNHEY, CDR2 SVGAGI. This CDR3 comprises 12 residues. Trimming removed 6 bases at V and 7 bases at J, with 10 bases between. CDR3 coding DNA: TGTGCCAGCAGCGGAGGACGGAATGAGCAGTTCTTC. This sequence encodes CASSGGRNEQFF.

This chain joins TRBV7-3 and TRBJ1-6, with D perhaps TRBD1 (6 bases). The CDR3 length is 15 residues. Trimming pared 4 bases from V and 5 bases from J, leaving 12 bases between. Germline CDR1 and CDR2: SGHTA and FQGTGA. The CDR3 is CASSSSGHNNSPLHF. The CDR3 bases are TGTGCCAGCAGCTCATCGGGACACAATAATTCACCCCTCCACTTT.

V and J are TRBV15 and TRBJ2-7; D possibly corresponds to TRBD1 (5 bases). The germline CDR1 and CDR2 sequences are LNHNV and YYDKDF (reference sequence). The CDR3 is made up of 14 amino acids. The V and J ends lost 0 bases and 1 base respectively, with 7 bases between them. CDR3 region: CATSREKGSYEQYF. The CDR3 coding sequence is TGTGCCACCAGCAGAGAAAAGGGGTCCTACGAGCAGTACTTC.

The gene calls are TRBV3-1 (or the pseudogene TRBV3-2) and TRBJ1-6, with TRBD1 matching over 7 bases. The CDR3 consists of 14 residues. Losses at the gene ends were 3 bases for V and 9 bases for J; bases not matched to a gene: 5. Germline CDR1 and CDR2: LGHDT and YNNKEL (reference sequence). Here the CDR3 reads CASSHTGVSSPLHF. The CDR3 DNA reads TGTGCCAGCAGCCACACAGGGGTAAGTTCACCCCTCCACTTT.

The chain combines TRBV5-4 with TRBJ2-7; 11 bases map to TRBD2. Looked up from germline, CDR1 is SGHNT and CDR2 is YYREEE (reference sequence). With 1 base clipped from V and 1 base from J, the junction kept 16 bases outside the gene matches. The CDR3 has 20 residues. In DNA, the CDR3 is TGTGCCAGCAGCTTGAGTTTTTCTACTAGCGGGGGCCGACGATCCTACGAGCAGTACTTC. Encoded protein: CASSLSFSTSGGRRSYEQYF.

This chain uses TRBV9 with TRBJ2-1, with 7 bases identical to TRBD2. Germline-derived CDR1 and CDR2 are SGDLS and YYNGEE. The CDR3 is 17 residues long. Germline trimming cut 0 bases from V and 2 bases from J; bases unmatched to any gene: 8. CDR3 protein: CASSVALGGIAYNEQFF. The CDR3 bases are TGTGCCAGCAGCGTAGCTCTGGGGGGGATAGCCTACAATGAGCAGTTCTTC. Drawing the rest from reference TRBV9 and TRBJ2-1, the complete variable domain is DSGVTQTPKHLITATGQRVTLRCSPRSGDLSVYWYQQSLDQGLQFLIQYYNGEERAKGNILERFSAQQFPDLHSELNLSSLELGDSALYFCASSVALGGIAYNEQFFGPGTRLTVL.

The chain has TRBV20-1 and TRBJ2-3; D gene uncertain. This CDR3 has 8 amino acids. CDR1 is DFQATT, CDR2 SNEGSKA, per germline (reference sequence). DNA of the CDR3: TGCAGACTTGGTACGCAGTATTTT. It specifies CRLGTQYF.

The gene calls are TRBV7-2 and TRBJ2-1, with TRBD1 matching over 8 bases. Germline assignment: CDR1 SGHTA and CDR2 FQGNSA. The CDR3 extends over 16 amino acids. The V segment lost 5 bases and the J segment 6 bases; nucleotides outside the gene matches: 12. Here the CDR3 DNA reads TGTGCCAGCAGCACGCACCAGGGGGCGGTGGGCAATGAGCAGTTCTTC. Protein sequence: CASSTHQGAVGNEQFF.